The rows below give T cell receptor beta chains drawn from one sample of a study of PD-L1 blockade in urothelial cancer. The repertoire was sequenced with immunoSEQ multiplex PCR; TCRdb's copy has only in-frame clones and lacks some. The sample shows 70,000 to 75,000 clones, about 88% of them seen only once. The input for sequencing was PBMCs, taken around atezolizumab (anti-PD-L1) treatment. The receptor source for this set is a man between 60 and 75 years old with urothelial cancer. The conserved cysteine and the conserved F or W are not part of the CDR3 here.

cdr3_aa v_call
ASSLEVGLAGGPGELF TRBV5-6
ASSLLRLTDTQY TRBV18
ASSFGLAEGSTDTQY TRBV11-2
ASSPKELAGKDTQY TRBV11-1
ASSTPGGGRNTIY TRBV7-2
ASSSNRGSTGNTIY TRBV5-1
ASSEWGGAGANVLT TRBV10-2
ASSHQGAGEQY TRBV5-1
ASSLELATYNEQF TRBV5-8
ASAWSSYNEQF TRBV6-1
ASSETGGGYGYT TRBV2
ASSPLAGSTDTQY TRBV9
ASGLGQQEETQY TRBV5-1
ASSQRTGYNQPQH TRBV4-1
ASSPVGQKSFSGANVLT TRBV5-1
ASSPPGAENIQY TRBV18
SVRDTYEQY TRBV29-1
ASSPTAYNEQF TRBV7-9
ASSSGTGGKSGANVLT TRBV27
ASSKQGQSGYEQY TRBV19
AISDQSTSGDYGYT TRBV10-3
ASSQSLAEYNEQF TRBV6-4
ASDRDRPYEQY TRBV7-9
ASSQDQSTSSPDTQY TRBV4-3
ASSSMTYEQY TRBV11-1
AVEGIYEQY TRBV5-3
ASMESGRVYEQF TRBV28
ASRIQGYTGELF TRBV6-5